This T cell receptor (beta chain) was identified in a study of OX40 agonist ivuxolimab in advanced cancers. Study outcomes and limitations: On average, CD8+ T cells showed a greater number of expanded clones than CD4+.

About this clone: Its antigen remains unknown.

The repertoire was sequenced with immunoSEQ multiplex PCR; TCRdb's copy has only in-frame clones and lacks some. Among tens of thousands of clones, over 85% were seen once, and the ten largest hold 24%. The sample here was CD4+ or CD8+ T cells sorted from blood, taken in a trial of the OX40 agonist ivuxolimab. This sequence originates from an adult with an advanced solid tumor such as melanoma, head and neck, liver or kidney cancer.

The CDR3 here is CASSSTGGRFGYTF. The CDR3 DNA follows: TGTGCCAGCAGTTCCACAGGGGGCAGATTTGGCTACACCTTC. This sequence joins TRBV27 and TRBJ1-2; 9 bases fit TRBD1. This CDR3 spans 14 amino acids. CDR1 is MNHEY, CDR2 SMNVEV, per germline (reference sequence). V shed 4 bases and J 7 bases; nucleotides not matched to a gene: 7.